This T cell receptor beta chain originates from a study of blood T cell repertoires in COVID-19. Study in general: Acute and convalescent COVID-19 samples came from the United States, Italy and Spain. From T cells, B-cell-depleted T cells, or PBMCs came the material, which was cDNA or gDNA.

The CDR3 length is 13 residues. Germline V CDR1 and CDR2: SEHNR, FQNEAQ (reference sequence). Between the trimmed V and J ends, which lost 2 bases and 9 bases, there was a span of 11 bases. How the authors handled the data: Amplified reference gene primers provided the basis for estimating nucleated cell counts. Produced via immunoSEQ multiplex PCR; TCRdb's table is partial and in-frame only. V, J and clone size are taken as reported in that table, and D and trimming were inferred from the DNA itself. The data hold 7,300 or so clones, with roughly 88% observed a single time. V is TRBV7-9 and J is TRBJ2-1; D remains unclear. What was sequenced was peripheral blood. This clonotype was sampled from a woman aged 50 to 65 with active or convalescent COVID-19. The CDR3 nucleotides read TGTGCCAGCAGCTTAACCTATGTTGCTGAGCAGTTCTTC. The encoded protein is CASSLTYVAEQFF.